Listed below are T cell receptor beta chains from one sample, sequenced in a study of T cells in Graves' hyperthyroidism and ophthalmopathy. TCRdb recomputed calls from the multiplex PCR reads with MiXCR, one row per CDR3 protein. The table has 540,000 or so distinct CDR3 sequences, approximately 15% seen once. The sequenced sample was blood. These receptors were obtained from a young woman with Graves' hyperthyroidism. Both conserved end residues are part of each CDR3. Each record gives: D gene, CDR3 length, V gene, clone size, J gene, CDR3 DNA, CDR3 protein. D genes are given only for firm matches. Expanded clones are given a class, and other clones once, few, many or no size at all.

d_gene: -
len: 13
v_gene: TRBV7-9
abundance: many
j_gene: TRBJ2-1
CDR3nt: TGTGCCAGCAGCTTCGAGGGAATCAATGAGCAGTTCTTC
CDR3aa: CASSFEGINEQFF

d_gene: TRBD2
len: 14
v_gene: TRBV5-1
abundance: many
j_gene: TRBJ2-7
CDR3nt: TGCGCCAGCAGCTTTAGCGGGGGGCCCTACGAGCAGTACTTC
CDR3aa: CASSFSGGPYEQYF

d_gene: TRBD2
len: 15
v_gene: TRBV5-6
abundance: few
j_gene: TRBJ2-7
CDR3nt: TGTGCCAGCAGACCACAGCGGGAGGGCCTTGAGGAGCAGTACTTC
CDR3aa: CASRPQREGLEEQYF

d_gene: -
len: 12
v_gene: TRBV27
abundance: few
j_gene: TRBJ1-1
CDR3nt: TGTGCCAGCTCAGGGGATTACACTGAAGCTTTCTTT
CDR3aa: CASSGDYTEAFF

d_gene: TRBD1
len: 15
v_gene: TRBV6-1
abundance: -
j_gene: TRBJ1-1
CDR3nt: TGTGCCAGCAGCCTACAGGGGACTCTGAACACTGAAGCTTTCTTT
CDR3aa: CASSLQGTLNTEAFF

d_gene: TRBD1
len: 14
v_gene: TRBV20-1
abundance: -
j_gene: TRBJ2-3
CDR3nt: TGCAGTGCTAGTCGGGACAGGGTGGCAGATACGCAGTATTTT
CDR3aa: CSASRDRVADTQYF

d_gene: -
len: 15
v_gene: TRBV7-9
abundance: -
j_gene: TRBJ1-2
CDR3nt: TGTGCCAGCAGCGCTACAGGACACGCTAACTATGGCTACACCTTT
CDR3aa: CASSATGHANYGYTF

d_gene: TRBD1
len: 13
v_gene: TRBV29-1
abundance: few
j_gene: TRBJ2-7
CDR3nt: TGCAGCGCCTATAGGACAGGGAACAACGAGCAGTACTTC
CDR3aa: CSAYRTGNNEQYF

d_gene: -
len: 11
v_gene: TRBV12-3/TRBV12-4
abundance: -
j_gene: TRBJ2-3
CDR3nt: TGTGCCAGCAAATACCGGGACTTTCAGTATTTT
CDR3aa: CASKYRDFQYF

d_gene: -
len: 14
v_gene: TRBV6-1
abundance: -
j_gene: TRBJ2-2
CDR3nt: TGTGCCAGCAGTTCCTCCATTAGGACCGGGGAGCTGTTTTTT
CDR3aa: CASSSSIRTGELFF

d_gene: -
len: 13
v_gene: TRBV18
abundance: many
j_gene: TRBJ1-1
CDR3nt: TGTGCCAGCTCACTGGGTGAGGACACTGAAGCTTTCTTT
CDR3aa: CASSLGEDTEAFF

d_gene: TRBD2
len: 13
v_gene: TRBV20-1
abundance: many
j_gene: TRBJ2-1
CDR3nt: TGCAGTGCCCCGACTAGCGGACCAAATGAGCAGTTCTTC
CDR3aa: CSAPTSGPNEQFF

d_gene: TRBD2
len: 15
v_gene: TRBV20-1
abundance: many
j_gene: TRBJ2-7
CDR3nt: TGCAGTGCTAGAGATGGTGGACTAGCGGACTACGAGCAGTACTTC
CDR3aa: CSARDGGLADYEQYF

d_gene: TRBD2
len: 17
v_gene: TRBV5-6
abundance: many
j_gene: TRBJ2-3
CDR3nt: TGTGCCAGCAGCTTTTGGACTAGCGGGAGGGCGGGAGATACGCAGTATTTT
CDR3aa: CASSFWTSGRAGDTQYF

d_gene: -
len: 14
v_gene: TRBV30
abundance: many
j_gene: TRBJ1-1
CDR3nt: TGTGCCTGGAGTGTGACCTCTGCGGGCACTGAAGCTTTCTTT
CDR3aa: CAWSVTSAGTEAFF

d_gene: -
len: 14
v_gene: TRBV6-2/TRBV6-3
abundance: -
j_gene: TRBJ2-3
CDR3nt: TGTGCCAGCAATGACGGGGGAGGAACAGATACGCAGTATTTT
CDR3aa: CASNDGGGTDTQYF

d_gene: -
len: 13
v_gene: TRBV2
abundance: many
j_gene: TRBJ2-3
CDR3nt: TGTGCCAGCAGTGCAAAACCTACAGATACGCAGTATTTT
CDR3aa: CASSAKPTDTQYF

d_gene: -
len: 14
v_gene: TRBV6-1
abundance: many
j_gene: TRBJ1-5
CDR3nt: TGTGCCAGCAGTGAGGCCCTCGTCAATCAGCCCCAGCATTTT
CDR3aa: CASSEALVNQPQHF

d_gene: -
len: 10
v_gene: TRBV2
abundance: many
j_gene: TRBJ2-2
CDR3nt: TGTGCCAGTCGGGGCGGACGGCTGTTTTTT
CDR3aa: CASRGGRLFF

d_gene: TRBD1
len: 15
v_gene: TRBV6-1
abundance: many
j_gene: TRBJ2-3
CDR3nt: TGTGCCAGCAGTTTACAGGGGTTGTTGACAGATACGCAGTATTTT
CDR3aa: CASSLQGLLTDTQYF

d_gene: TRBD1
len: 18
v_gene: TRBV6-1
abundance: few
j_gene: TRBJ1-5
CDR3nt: TGTGCCAGCAGTCCCTTAAGGAACCGGGACAGGAGTAATCAGCCCCAGCATTTT
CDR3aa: CASSPLRNRDRSNQPQHF

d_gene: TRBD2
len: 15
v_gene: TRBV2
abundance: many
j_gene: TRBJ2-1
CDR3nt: TGTGCCAGCAGTGAAATCGGGACTACGTACAATGAGCAGTTCTTC
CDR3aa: CASSEIGTTYNEQFF

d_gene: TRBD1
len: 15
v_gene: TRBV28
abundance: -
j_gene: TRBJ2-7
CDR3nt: TGTGCTAGCAAGGTTTTCGGACAGGGAACCTACGAGCAGTACTTC
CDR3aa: CASKVFGQGTYEQYF

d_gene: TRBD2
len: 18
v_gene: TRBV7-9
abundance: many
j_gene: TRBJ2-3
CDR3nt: TGTGCCAGCAGCCGGACTAGCGGGAGCTTTTCTGGCACAGATACGCAGTATTTT
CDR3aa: CASSRTSGSFSGTDTQYF

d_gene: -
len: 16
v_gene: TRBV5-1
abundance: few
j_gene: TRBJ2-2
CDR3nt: TGCGCCAGCAGCTTGGTAAGGGGAGGAAACACCGGGGAGCTGTTTTTT
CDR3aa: CASSLVRGGNTGELFF

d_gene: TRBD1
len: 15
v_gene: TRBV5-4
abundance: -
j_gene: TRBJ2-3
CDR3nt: TGTGCCAGCAGCACCCGCACAGGGGGCACAGATACGCAGTATTTT
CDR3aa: CASSTRTGGTDTQYF

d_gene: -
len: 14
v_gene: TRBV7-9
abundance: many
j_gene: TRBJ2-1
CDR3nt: TGTGCCAGCACCGCCCGTCCAGCGTGGGCCGAGCAGTTCTTC
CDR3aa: CASTARPAWAEQFF

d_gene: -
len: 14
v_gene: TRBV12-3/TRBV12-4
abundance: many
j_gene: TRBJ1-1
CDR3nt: TGTGCCAGCAGTTTCGGACGGAGGGACACTGAAGCTTTCTTT
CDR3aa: CASSFGRRDTEAFF

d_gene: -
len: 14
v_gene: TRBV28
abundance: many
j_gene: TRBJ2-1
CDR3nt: TGTGCCAGCAGTTTCAGCGGTCTAAGCGATGAGCAGTTCTTC
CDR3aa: CASSFSGLSDEQFF

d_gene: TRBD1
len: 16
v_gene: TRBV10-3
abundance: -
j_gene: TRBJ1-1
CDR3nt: TGTGCCATCAGCGATCAGGGACAGGGGTCCAACACTGAAGCTTTCTTT
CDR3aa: CAISDQGQGSNTEAFF

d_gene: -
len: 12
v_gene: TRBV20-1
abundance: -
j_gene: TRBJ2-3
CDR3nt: TGCAGTGCTAGAGTTGGCGGGGATACGCAGTATTTT
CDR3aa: CSARVGGDTQYF

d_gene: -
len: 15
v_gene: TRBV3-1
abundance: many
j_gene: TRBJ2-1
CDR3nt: TGTGCCAGCAGCCAAGATAGTCTCTCCTACAATGAGCAGTTCTTC
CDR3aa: CASSQDSLSYNEQFF

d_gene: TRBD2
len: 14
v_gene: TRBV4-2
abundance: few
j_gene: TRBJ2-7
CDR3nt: TGTGCCAGCAGCCACGCTCTAGCGGGTTACGAGCAGTACTTC
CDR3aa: CASSHALAGYEQYF

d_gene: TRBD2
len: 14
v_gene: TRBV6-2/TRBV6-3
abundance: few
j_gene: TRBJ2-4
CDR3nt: TGTGCCAGCAGAGTACCGGGAGGCAAAAACATTCAGTACTTC
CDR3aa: CASRVPGGKNIQYF